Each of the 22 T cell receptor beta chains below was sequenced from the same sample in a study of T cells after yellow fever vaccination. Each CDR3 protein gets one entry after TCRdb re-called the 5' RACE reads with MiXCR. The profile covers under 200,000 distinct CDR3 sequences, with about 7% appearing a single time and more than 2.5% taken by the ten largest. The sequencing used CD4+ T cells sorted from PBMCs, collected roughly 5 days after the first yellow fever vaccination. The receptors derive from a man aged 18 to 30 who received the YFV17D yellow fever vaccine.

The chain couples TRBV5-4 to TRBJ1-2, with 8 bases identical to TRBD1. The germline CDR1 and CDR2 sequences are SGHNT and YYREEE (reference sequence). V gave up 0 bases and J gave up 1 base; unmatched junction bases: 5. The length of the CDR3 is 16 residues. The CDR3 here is CASSLGAGGLNYGYTF. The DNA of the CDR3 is TGTGCCAGCAGCTTGGGAGCAGGGGGCCTTAACTATGGCTACACCTTC.

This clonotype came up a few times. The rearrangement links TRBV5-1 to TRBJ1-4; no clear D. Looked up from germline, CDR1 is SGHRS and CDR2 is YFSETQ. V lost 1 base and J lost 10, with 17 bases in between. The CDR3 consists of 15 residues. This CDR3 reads CASSLTGSMDGKLFF. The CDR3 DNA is TGCGCCAGCAGCTTGACCGGATCCATGGACGGAAAACTGTTTTTT.

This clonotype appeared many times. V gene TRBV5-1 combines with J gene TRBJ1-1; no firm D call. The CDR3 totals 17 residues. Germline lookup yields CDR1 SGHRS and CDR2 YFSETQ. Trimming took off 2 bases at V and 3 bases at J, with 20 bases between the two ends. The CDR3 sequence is CASSFGTLLAAHTEAFF. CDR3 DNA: TGCGCCAGCAGCTTTGGAACCCTCCTGGCAGCCCACACTGAAGCTTTCTTT.

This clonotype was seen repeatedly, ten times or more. The CDR3 DNA reads as TGTGCCAGCAGTCCCGCGGATGAAAAACTGTTTTTT. Its protein is CASSPADEKLFF. V and J are TRBV6-2 or TRBV6-3 and TRBJ1-4; D unresolved. Germline V CDR1 and CDR2: MNHEY, SVGEGT. This CDR3 has 12 amino acids. The ends were cut back, 5 bases at V and 6 bases at J, with 7 bases in the middle.

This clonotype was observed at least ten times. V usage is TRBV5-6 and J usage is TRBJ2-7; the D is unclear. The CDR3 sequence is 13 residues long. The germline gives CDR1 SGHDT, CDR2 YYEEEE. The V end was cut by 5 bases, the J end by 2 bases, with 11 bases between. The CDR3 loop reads CASSPIEAYEQYV. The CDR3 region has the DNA TGTGCCAGCAGTCCGATCGAGGCCTACGAGCAGTACGTC.

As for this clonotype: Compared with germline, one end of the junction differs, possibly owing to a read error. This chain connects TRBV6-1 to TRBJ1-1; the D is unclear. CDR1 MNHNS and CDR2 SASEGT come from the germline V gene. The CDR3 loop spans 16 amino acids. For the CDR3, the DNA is TGTGTCAGCAGTGACGGGAAACGCTACGGTCGCGCTGAAGCTTTCTTT. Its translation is CVSSDGKRYGRAEAFF.

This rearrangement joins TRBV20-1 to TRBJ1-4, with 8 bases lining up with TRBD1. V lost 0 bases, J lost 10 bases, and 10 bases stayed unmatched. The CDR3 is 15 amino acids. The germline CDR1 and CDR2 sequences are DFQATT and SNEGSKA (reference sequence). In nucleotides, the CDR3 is TGCAGTGCTAGAGACTCCGAGGACAGGGCGGTAAAACTGTTTTTT. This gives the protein CSARDSEDRAVKLFF.

CDR3: CASRPGIRSGANVLTF. CDR3 coding DNA: TGTGCCAGTAGGCCAGGAATCCGCTCTGGGGCCAACGTCCTGACTTTC. The chain is built from TRBV19 and TRBJ2-6; D is unclear. CDR3 length: 16 amino acids. Germline V gene lookup returns CDR1 LNHDA and CDR2 SQIVND (reference sequence). V was clipped by 6 bases and J by 0 bases, with 12 bases between them.

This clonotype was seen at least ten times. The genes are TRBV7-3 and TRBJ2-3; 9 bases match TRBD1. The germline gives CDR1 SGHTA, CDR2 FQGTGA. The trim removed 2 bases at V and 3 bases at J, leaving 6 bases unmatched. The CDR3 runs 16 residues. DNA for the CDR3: TGTGCCAGCAGCTTACTGGGACAGGGAATTACAGATACGCAGTATTTT. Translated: CASSLLGQGITDTQYF.

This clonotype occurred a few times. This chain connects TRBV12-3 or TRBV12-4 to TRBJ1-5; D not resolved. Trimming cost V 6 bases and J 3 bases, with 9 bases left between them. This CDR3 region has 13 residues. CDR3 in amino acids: CASRALPNQPQHF. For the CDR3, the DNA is TGTGCCAGCAGAGCACTACCCAATCAGCCCCAGCATTTT.

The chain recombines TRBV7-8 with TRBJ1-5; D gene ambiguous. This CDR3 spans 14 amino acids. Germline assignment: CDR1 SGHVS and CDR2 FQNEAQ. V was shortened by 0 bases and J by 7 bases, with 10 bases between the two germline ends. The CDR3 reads CASSLAVGQQPQHF. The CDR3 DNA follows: TGTGCCAGCAGCTTAGCAGTGGGTCAACAGCCCCAGCATTTT. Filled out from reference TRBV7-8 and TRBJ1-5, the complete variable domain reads GAGVSQSPRYKVAKRGQDVALRCDPISGHVSLFWYQQALGQGPEFLTYFQNEAQLDKSGLPSDRFFAERPEGSVSTLKIQRTQQEDSAVYLCASSLAVGQQPQHFGDGTRLSIL.

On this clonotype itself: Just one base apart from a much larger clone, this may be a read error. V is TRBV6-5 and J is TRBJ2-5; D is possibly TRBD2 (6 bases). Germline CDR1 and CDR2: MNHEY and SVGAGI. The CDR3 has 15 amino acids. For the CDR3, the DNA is TGTTCCAGCAGTTACGGTGGAGGGGTGGAAGAGACCCAGTACTTC. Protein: CSSSYGGGVEETQYF.

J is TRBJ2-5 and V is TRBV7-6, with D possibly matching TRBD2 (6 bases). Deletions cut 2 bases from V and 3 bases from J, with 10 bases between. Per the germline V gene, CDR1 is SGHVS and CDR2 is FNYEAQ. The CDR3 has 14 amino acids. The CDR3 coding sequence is TGTGCCAGCAGCTTAATGTTAGCGGAAGAGACCCAGTACTTC. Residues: CASSLMLAEETQYF.

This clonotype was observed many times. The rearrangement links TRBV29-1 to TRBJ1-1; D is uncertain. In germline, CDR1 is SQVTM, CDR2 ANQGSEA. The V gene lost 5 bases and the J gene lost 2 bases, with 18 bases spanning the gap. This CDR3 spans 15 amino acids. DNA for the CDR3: TGCAGCGTTCATCCCCCCGGACCGATAAACACTGAAGCTTTCTTT. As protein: CSVHPPGPINTEAFF.

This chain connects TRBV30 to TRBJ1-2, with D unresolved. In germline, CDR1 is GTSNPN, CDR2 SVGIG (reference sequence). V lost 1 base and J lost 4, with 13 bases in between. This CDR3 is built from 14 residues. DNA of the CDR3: TGTGCCTGGAGTGATCCTGCCAATGGCTATGGCTACACCTTC. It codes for CAWSDPANGYGYTF.

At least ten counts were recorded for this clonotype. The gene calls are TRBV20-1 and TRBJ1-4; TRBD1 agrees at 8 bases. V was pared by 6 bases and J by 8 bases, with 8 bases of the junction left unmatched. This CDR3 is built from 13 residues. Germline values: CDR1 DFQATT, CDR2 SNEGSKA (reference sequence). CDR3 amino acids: CSATGTGGEKLFF. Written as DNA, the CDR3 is TGCAGTGCAACCGGGACAGGCGGCGAAAAACTGTTTTTT.

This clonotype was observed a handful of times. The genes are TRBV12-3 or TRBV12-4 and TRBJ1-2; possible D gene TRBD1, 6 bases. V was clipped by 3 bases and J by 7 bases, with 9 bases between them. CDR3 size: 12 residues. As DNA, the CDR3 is TGTGCCAGCAGTTTGGGGGCAAGTGGCTACACCTTC. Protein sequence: CASSLGASGYTF.

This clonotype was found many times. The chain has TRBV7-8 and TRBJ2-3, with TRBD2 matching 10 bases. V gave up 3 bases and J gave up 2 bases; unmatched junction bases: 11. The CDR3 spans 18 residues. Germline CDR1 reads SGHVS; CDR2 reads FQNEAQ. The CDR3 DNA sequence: TGTGCCAGCAGCTTGATAGTAGCGGGGGGTACTATCACAGATACGCAGTATTTT. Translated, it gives CASSLIVAGGTITDTQYF.

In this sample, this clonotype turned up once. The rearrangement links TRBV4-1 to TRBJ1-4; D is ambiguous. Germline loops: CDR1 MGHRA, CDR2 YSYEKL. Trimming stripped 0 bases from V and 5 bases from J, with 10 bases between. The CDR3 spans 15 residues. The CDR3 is CASSQEWKGNEKLFF. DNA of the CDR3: TGCGCCAGCAGCCAAGAATGGAAGGGAAATGAAAAACTGTTTTTT.

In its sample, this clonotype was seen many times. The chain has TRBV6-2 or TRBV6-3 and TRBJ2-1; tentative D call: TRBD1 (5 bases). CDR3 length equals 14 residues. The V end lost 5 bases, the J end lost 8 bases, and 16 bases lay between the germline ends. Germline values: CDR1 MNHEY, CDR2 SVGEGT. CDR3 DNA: TGTGCCAGCAGTCCCAGCGTTCAGGGCGATGAGCAGTTCTTC. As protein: CASSPSVQGDEQFF.

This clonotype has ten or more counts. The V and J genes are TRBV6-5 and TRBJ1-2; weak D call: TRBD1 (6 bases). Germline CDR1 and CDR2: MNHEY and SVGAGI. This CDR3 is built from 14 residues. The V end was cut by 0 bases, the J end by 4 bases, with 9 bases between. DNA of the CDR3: TGTGCCAGCAGTTACTCGGAGGGGGGCTATGGCTACACCTTC. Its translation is CASSYSEGGYGYTF.

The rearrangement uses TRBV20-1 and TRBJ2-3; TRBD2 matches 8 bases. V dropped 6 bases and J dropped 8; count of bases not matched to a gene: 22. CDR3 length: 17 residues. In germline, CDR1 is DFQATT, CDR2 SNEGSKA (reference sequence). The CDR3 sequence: CSAHPGGRGLAGGTQYF. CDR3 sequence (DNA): TGCAGTGCACACCCGGGGGGGCGGGGCCTTGCAGGAGGTACGCAGTATTTT.